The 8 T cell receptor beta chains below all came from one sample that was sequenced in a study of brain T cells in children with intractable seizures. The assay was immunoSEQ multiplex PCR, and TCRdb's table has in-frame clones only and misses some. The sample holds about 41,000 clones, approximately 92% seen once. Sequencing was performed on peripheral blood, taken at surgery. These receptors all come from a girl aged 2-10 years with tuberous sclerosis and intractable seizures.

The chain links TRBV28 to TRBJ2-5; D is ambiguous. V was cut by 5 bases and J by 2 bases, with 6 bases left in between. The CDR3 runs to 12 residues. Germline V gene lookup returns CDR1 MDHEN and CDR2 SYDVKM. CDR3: CASSPIQETQYF. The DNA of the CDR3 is TGTGCCAGCAGTCCTATTCAAGAGACCCAGTACTTC.

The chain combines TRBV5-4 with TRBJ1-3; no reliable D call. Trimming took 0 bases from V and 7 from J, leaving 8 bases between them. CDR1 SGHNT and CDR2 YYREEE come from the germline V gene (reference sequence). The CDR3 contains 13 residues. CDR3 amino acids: CASSLDQPNTIYF. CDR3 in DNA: TGTGCCAGCAGCTTGGATCAGCCGAACACCATATATTTT.

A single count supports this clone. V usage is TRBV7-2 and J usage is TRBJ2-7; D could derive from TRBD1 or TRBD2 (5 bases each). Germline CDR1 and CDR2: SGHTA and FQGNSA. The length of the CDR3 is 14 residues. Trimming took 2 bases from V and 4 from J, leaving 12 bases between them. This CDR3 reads CASSLKVGAYEQYV. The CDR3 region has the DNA TGTGCCAGCAGCTTAAAGGTCGGGGCTTACGAGCAGTACGTC.

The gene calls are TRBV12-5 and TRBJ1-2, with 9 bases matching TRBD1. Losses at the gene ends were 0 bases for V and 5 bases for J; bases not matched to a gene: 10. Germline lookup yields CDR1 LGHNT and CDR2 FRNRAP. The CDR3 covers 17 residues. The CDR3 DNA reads TGTGCTAGTGGTTTGGTTTGGGACAGGGAGCTTGATTATGGCTACACCTTC. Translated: CASGLVWDRELDYGYTF.

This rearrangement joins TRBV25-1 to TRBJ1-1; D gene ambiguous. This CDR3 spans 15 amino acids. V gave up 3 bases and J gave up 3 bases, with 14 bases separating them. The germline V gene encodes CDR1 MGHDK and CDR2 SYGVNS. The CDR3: CASSETTVGHTEAFF. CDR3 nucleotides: TGTGCCAGCAGTGAGACCACGGTTGGTCACACTGAAGCTTTCTTT.

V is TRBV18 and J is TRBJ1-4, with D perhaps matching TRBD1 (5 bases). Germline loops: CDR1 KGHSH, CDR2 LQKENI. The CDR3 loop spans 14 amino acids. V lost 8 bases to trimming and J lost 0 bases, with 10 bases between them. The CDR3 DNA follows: TGTGCCAGCCGACAGTCCGCAACTAATGAAAAACTGTTTTTT. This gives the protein CASRQSATNEKLFF.

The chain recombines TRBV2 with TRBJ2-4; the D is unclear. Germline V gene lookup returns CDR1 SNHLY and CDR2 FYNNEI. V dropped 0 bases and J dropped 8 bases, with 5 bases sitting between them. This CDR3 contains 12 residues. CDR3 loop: CASSEAPDIQYF. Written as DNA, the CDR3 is TGTGCCAGCAGTGAAGCACCAGACATTCAGTACTTC.

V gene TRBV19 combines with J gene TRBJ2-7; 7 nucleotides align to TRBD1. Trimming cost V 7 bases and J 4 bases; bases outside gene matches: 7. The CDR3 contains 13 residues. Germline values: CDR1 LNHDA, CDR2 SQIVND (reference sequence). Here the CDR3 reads CASTPTGFYEQYF. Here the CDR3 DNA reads TGTGCCAGTACCCCGACAGGGTTTTACGAGCAGTACTTC.